One sample yielded the 20 T cell receptor beta chains listed below, sequenced in a study of T cell changes during pregnancy in multiple sclerosis (dated by TCRdb to about 2019). Receptor libraries were prepared by the immunoSEQ multiplex PCR assay. This is the immuneACCESS table as TCRdb keeps it, with only in-frame sequences that have V and J called. A part of the clones is gone; compared with another copy, unresolved V genes explain less than half, and the rest is unexplained. Across this sample there are about 36,000 clones, with 91% seen only once. Jointly, the top ten make up roughly 0.5% of the sample. The starting material was CD4+ T cells from peripheral blood mononuclear cells, obtained in the second trimester of pregnancy. These receptors were collected from a female donor in good health, enrolled as a control in a pregnancy study.

This chain joins TRBV18 and TRBJ1-1, with TRBD1 as a possible D gene (5 bases). The germline V gene has CDR1 KGHSH and CDR2 LQKENI. With 0 bases removed from V and 5 bases from J, the gap between germline ends came to 16 bases. The CDR3 length is 16 residues. The CDR3, as DNA: TGTGCCAGCTCACCACCTTATCCGGCCAGGGTGACTGAAGCTTTCTTT. Amino acid sequence: CASSPPYPARVTEAFF.

V gene TRBV19 combines with J gene TRBJ1-4, with D unclear. The CDR3 has 15 amino acids. V dropped 8 bases and J dropped 5 bases, with 18 bases sitting between them. CDR1 and CDR2 from the germline V gene are LNHDA and SQIVND (reference sequence). The CDR3 spells CASAQLRVSNEKLFF. The CDR3, as DNA: TGTGCCAGTGCACAACTGCGGGTGTCAAATGAAAAACTGTTTTTT. The full variable domain, with the rest looked up from reference TRBV19 and TRBJ1-4, is DGGITQSPKYLFRKEGQNVTLSCEQNLNHDAMYWYRQDPGQGLRLIYYSQIVNDFQKGDIAEGYSVSREKKESFPLTVTSAQKNPTAFYLCASAQLRVSNEKLFFGSGTQLSVL.

In this sample, this clone turned up a few times. The chain carries TRBV5-1 and TRBJ1-3, with 7 positions matching TRBD1. V lost 4 bases and J lost 2; bases outside the gene matches: 9. This CDR3 has 16 amino acids. CDR1 and CDR2 (germline): SGHRS, YFSETQ. CDR3 DNA: TGCGCCAGCAGCCTACTCGGGACAGCTACTGGAAACACCATATATTTT. Amino acid sequence: CASSLLGTATGNTIYF.

J is TRBJ2-1 and V is TRBV9; D may be TRBD1 (6 bases). Germline CDR1 is SGDLS and CDR2 is YYNGEE. The V and J ends lost 8 bases and 4 bases respectively, with 19 bases between them. This CDR3 spans 15 amino acids. CDR3 in amino acids: CASSSGATQYNEQFF. CDR3 nucleotide sequence: TGTGCCAGTAGTTCAGGGGCTACCCAATACAATGAGCAGTTCTTC.

Within the sample, this clone is medium-sized (0.01 to 0.1%). The genes are TRBV4-2 and TRBJ2-2, with TRBD2 matching over 9 bases. The CDR3 sequence is 19 residues long. The V and J ends lost 0 bases and 1 base, in that order; junction bases with no gene match: 9. CDR1 and CDR2 from the germline V gene are LGHNA and YNFKEQ. CDR3 nucleotides: TGTGCCAGCAGCCAAGATATGGCTAGCGGGGCCCTGAACACCGGGGAGCTGTTTTTT. Translating gives CASSQDMASGALNTGELFF.

V usage is TRBV19 and J usage is TRBJ2-1; 7 bases are a match to TRBD1. The CDR3 length is 14 residues. Germline V gene sequence: CDR1 LNHDA, CDR2 SQIVND (reference sequence). V shed 5 bases, J shed 2 bases, and the junction held 3 bases outside the gene matches. In DNA, the CDR3 is TGTGCCAGTAGTCTTACAGGGGCCTACAATGAGCAGTTCTTC. Its translation is CASSLTGAYNEQFF.

This chain connects TRBV11-2 to TRBJ1-3; D gene uncertain. Germline assignment: CDR1 SGHAT and CDR2 FQNNGV. The V gene lost 6 bases and the J gene lost 0 bases, with 15 bases spanning the gap. This CDR3 is 16 amino acids long. CDR3 sequence reads: CASRLLRGRSGNTIYF. CDR3 coding DNA: TGTGCCAGCAGGCTTCTTCGTGGCCGCTCTGGAAACACCATATATTTT.

J is TRBJ2-3 and V is TRBV5-1; perhaps TRBD2 as D (5 bases). V lost 4 bases and J lost 5, with 8 bases in between. CDR3 size: 12 residues. Germline V CDR1 and CDR2: SGHRS, YFSETQ. In DNA, the CDR3 is TGCGCCAGCAGCGGGGAGCGAGATACGCAGTATTTT. Protein product: CASSGERDTQYF.

The genes are TRBV28 and TRBJ2-1; D is unclear. The V gene lost 7 bases and the J gene lost 4 bases, with 8 bases spanning the gap. Germline CDR1 and CDR2: MDHEN and SYDVKM. CDR3 length equals 12 residues. The CDR3 is CASISAYNEQFF. In DNA, the CDR3 is TGTGCCAGCATTAGTGCGTACAATGAGCAGTTCTTC. Based on the CDR3 plus reference TRBV28 and TRBJ2-1, the full variable domain is DVKVTQSSRYLVKRTGEKVFLECVQDMDHENMFWYRQDPGLGLRLIYFSYDVKMKEKGDIPEGYSVSREKKERFSLILESASTNQTSMYLCASISAYNEQFFGPGTRLTVL.

The V gene is TRBV5-1, the J gene TRBJ2-1; 9 bases fit TRBD1. V shed 4 bases, J shed 6 bases, and the junction held 8 bases outside the gene matches. This CDR3 is built from 15 residues. Germline V gene lookup returns CDR1 SGHRS and CDR2 YFSETQ. The chain's CDR3 is CASSGGDREVNEQFF. CDR3 DNA: TGCGCCAGCAGCGGGGGGGACAGGGAGGTCAATGAGCAGTTCTTC.

In DNA, the CDR3 is TGCGCCAGCAGCCCTGGCGGGGGGGTTTACGAGCAGTACTTC. Protein: CASSPGGGVYEQYF. The chain is built from TRBV5-1 and TRBJ2-7; TRBD2 agrees at 9 bases. CDR1 and CDR2 from the germline V gene are SGHRS and YFSETQ. With 4 bases clipped from V and 4 bases from J, the junction kept 6 bases outside the gene matches. The CDR3 is made up of 14 amino acids.

The chain couples TRBV27 to TRBJ2-5, with a weak D call TRBD1 (7 bases). The germline V gene encodes CDR1 MNHEY and CDR2 SMNVEV (reference sequence). V was pared by 6 bases and J by 5 bases, with 13 bases between. The CDR3 runs to 13 residues. For the CDR3, the DNA is TGTGCCAGCAGCCAGGGGGGTGGGGAGACCCAGTACTTC. It codes for CASSQGGGETQYF.

The J gene is TRBJ2-1, the V gene TRBV6-4; 9 bases are shared with TRBD1. Looked up from germline, CDR1 is MRHNA and CDR2 is SNTAGT. CDR3 length: 16 residues. Trimming took 6 bases from V and 1 from J; bases not matched to a gene: 7. The CDR3 DNA is TGTGCCAGCAGGACAGGGGGGTTCTTTTCCTACAATGAGCAGTTCTTC. As protein: CASRTGGFFSYNEQFF.

The chain has TRBV29-1 and TRBJ2-7; 7 nucleotides agree with TRBD1. Trimming took 5 bases from V and 3 from J; bases not matched to a gene: 7. The CDR3 is 13 amino acids. In germline, CDR1 is SQVTM, CDR2 ANQGSEA. The CDR3 coding sequence is TGCAGCGTTAAACCCCCAGGGGGCTACGAGCAGTACTTC. Translating gives CSVKPPGGYEQYF.

The chain combines TRBV27 with TRBJ1-2, with 7 bases identical to TRBD1. Germline CDR1 is MNHEY and CDR2 is SMNVEV (reference sequence). This CDR3 spans 13 amino acids. V was clipped by 4 bases and J by 6 bases; unmatched bases: 5. The CDR3 bases are TGTGCCAGCAGTTCCGACAGGGTGAATGGCTACACCTTC. This encodes CASSSDRVNGYTF.

J is TRBJ2-5 and V is TRBV27; 8 nucleotides agree with TRBD1. The CDR3 spans 16 residues. V dropped 5 bases and J dropped 4; count of bases not matched to a gene: 12. CDR1 and CDR2 from the germline V gene are MNHEY and SMNVEV (reference sequence). In nucleotides, the CDR3 is TGTGCCAGCAGTCCGGACAGGGCCCATCCAGGAGAGACCCAGTACTTC. Its translation: CASSPDRAHPGETQYF.

A remark on this clone: A read error may produce the germline difference seen at one junction end. J is TRBJ1-2 and V is TRBV9; D is unresolved. In germline, CDR1 is SGDLS, CDR2 YYNGEE. The CDR3 is made up of 11 amino acids. CDR3 loop: CASSPGMGLAF. In DNA, the CDR3 is TGTGCCAGCAGCCCCGGGATGGGCTTGGCCTTC.

This clone was detected a few times. The chain uses TRBV6-1 and TRBJ2-1, with 12 bases aligning to TRBD2. Germline V gene data show CDR1 as MNHNS and CDR2 as SASEGT. V was clipped by 6 bases and J by 6 bases; unmatched bases: 6. The CDR3 consists of 15 residues. The CDR3 protein is CASRPSGRASNEQFF. CDR3 sequence (DNA): TGTGCCAGCAGACCTAGCGGGAGGGCAAGCAATGAGCAGTTCTTC.

The chain joins TRBV19 to TRBJ1-3; 7 bases line up with TRBD1. Germline CDR1 reads LNHDA; CDR2 reads SQIVND (reference sequence). There are 15 residues in the CDR3. Unmatched junction bases numbered 5, after V lost 6 bases and J lost 0 bases. CDR3 DNA: TGTGCCAGTAGACTGGACAGGAGCTCTGGAAACACCATATATTTT. It specifies CASRLDRSSGNTIYF.

This sequence joins TRBV6-5 and TRBJ2-2; no clear D. V was clipped by 2 bases and J by 11 bases, with 9 bases between them. The CDR3 contains 12 residues. Per the germline V gene, CDR1 is MNHEY and CDR2 is SVGAGI. CDR3 loop: CASSYRGAELFF. The CDR3 coding sequence is TGTGCCAGCAGTTACAGAGGAGCCGAGCTGTTTTTT.